Listed below are T cell receptor beta chains from one sample, sequenced in a study of blood T cell repertoires in COVID-19. Sequencing was performed with immunoSEQ multiplex PCR; in TCRdb, only in-frame clones are kept and a portion is missing. The data show about 140,000 clones, about 90% seen once. Sequencing was performed on PBMCs or T cells enriched from blood (not recorded which). The source of these receptors is a man in his fifties or sixties who had recovered from COVID-19. The CDR3 runs from the conserved cysteine through the conserved F or W. D genes are given only for firm matches. Part of the rows lack a size; the others show once, few, many or a class for expanded clones.

j_gene: TRBJ1-6
d_gene: TRBD1
v_gene: TRBV2
abundance: .
CDR3nt: TGTGCCAGCAGTCTGACAGGGTTTAATTCACCCCTCCACTTT
CDR3aa: CASSLTGFNSPLHF

j_gene: TRBJ2-6
d_gene: TRBD1
v_gene: TRBV10-3
abundance: many
CDR3nt: TGTGCCATGCGACCGGGACAGGGGGCGTCTGGGGCCAACGTCCTGACTTTC
CDR3aa: CAMRPGQGASGANVLTF

j_gene: TRBJ2-5
d_gene: TRBD2
v_gene: TRBV24-1
abundance: .
CDR3nt: TGTGCCACCAGTGACCGGGGGGGACGGGAGACCCAGTACTTC
CDR3aa: CATSDRGGRETQYF

j_gene: TRBJ2-1
d_gene: TRBD1
v_gene: TRBV7-9
abundance: .
CDR3nt: TGTGCCAGCAGCGCGACAGGGAACTCCTACAATGAGCAGTTCTTC
CDR3aa: CASSATGNSYNEQFF

j_gene: TRBJ1-6
d_gene: TRBD1
v_gene: TRBV30
abundance: .
CDR3nt: TGTGCCTGGAGTGGAACAGGGGGACGGAATTCACCCCTCCACTTT
CDR3aa: CAWSGTGGRNSPLHF

j_gene: TRBJ2-2
d_gene: TRBD2
v_gene: TRBV27
abundance: .
CDR3nt: TGTGCCAGTAGCGGGACCCGCCACACCGGGGAGCTGTTTTTT
CDR3aa: CASSGTRHTGELFF

j_gene: TRBJ1-1
d_gene: TRBD1
v_gene: TRBV15
abundance: .
CDR3nt: TGTGCCACCAGCAGAGTAGTCACAGGGGGAGATGAAGCTTTCTTT
CDR3aa: CATSRVVTGGDEAFF

j_gene: TRBJ1-4
d_gene: TRBD1
v_gene: TRBV6-5
abundance: .
CDR3nt: TGTGCCAGCAGGCAGACAGGGGGCTTCGAAAAACTGTTTTTT
CDR3aa: CASRQTGGFEKLFF

j_gene: TRBJ2-7
d_gene: TRBD2
v_gene: TRBV27
abundance: once
CDR3nt: TGTGCCAGCAGTATGGGACTAGCGGGGGGACCCCGCTACGAGCAGTACTTC
CDR3aa: CASSMGLAGGPRYEQYF

j_gene: TRBJ2-2
d_gene: .
v_gene: TRBV19
abundance: .
CDR3nt: TGTGCCAGTAGTGGACGGACTATATATAGGGAGCTGTTTTTT
CDR3aa: CASSGRTIYRELFF